This T cell receptor beta chain appears in the sequencing data of a study of blood T cell repertoires in COVID-19. Study summary: T cells, B-cell-depleted T cells, or PBMCs supplied cDNA or gDNA.

The repertoire was sequenced with immunoSEQ multiplex PCR; TCRdb's copy has only in-frame clones and lacks some. Here the sample spans 200,000 to 250,000 clones, around 80% being singletons. In germline, CDR1 is SNHLY, CDR2 FYNNEI. This CDR3 is built from 13 residues. V was shortened by 4 bases and J by 2 bases, with 6 bases between the two germline ends. The chain links TRBV2 to TRBJ2-1; a weak D match, TRBD2 (5 bases). The sequence was obtained from an elderly woman with COVID-19, enrolled during active disease. Sequenced input: peripheral blood. CDR3 DNA: TGTGCCAGCAGTGCGGGGACCTACAATGAGCAGTTCTTC. Translating gives CASSAGTYNEQFF.